This T cell receptor (beta chain) was documented in a study of graft-versus-host responses after intestinal transplantation. Study results and caveats: Recipient marrow contained GvH clones, some of which appeared first in ileum or blood. Early declines in HvG clones that occurred post-transplant were associated with peak circulating GvH clone levels.

Processing of graft tissue released intraepithelial and lamina propria lymphocytes. The data were produced by immunoSEQ multiplex PCR, yet TCRdb's version contains in-frame clones alone and is incomplete. The sample holds 15,000 or so clones, around 67% seen once. V was clipped by 0 bases and J by 5 bases; unmatched bases: 8. CDR1 and CDR2 from the germline V gene are LGHNA and YSLEER. The CDR3 loop spans 16 amino acids. The sample holds one count of this clone. The antigen is undetermined. The source material was ileum tissue, sampled roughly 720 days after intestinal transplantation. The TCR originated in a human patient who received an intestinal transplant, so some T cells may come from the graft donor. The rearrangement links TRBV4-3 to TRBJ2-5; TRBD1 matches at 8 bases. Here the CDR3 reads CASSQDPPGGGETQYF. CDR3 bases: TGCGCCAGCAGCCAAGATCCCCCAGGGGGCGGGGAGACCCAGTACTTC.